These T cell receptor beta chains were read from a single sample in a study of response to subunit inactivated influenza vaccine. Using its own MiXCR run on the RT-PCR reads, TCRdb lists one record per CDR3 protein. The profile covers hundreds of thousands of distinct CDR3 sequences, with 15% to 19% appearing a single time and 11% taken by the ten largest. Sequencing used PBMCs from blood, obtained 11 to 12 days after vaccination. The receptor source for this set is a man in his fifties or sixties who received an inactivated influenza vaccine. Both conserved end residues are part of each CDR3. Fields, in order: J gene, clone size, V gene, D gene, CDR3 protein, CDR3 DNA. The D gene is left open where the match is weak. Rows give clone size only sometimes, using once, few, many, or a class for an expanded clone.

J gene: TRBJ1-2; clone size: many; V gene: TRBV20-1; D gene: TRBD1; CDR3 protein: CSARDPRQGGYGYTF; CDR3 DNA: TGCAGTGCTAGAGATCCGAGACAGGGTGGCTATGGCTACACCTTC
J gene: TRBJ2-7; clone size: NA; V gene: TRBV7-5; D gene: NA; CDR3 protein: CISVPEAAESEQYF; CDR3 DNA: NA
J gene: TRBJ2-7; clone size: few; V gene: TRBV10-3; D gene: TRBD2; CDR3 protein: CAIRNPSGSNYEQYF; CDR3 DNA: TGTGCCATCAGGAATCCTAGCGGGAGTAACTACGAGCAGTACTTC
J gene: TRBJ2-1; clone size: NA; V gene: TRBV12-3/TRBV12-4; D gene: NA; CDR3 protein: CASSPRQASYNEQFF; CDR3 DNA: TGTGCCAGCAGTCCACGACAGGCGTCCTACAATGAGCAGTTCTTC
J gene: TRBJ1-4; clone size: few; V gene: TRBV7-9; D gene: NA; CDR3 protein: CASSLEVLRNEKLFF; CDR3 DNA: TGTGCCAGCAGCTTAGAAGTGCTCCGGAATGAAAAACTGTTTTTT
J gene: TRBJ2-5; clone size: NA; V gene: TRBV5-4; D gene: NA; CDR3 protein: CASSTRGPQETQYF; CDR3 DNA: TGTGCCAGCAGCACCCGGGGACCCCAAGAGACCCAGTACTTC
J gene: TRBJ2-1; clone size: few; V gene: TRBV11-2; D gene: NA; CDR3 protein: CASSRTQLEQFF; CDR3 DNA: TGTGCCAGCAGCCGGACTCAGCTTGAGCAGTTCTTC
J gene: TRBJ2-5; clone size: NA; V gene: TRBV12-3/TRBV12-4; D gene: NA; CDR3 protein: CASSQTWGETQYF; CDR3 DNA: TGTGCCAGCAGCCAAACATGGGGGGAGACCCAGTACTTC
J gene: TRBJ2-5; clone size: NA; V gene: TRBV25-1; D gene: TRBD1; CDR3 protein: CASSAGELTGGETQYF; CDR3 DNA: TGTGCCAGCAGTGCGGGGGAACTGACAGGGGGAGAGACCCAGTACTTC
J gene: TRBJ2-3; clone size: many; V gene: TRBV5-1; D gene: TRBD1; CDR3 protein: CASNHGQGSTDTQYF; CDR3 DNA: TGCGCCAGCAACCATGGACAGGGTTCGACAGATACGCAGTATTTT
J gene: TRBJ2-7; clone size: NA; V gene: TRBV7-2; D gene: TRBD1; CDR3 protein: CASSTRTGYEQYF; CDR3 DNA: TGTGCCAGCAGCACCCGGACAGGCTACGAGCAGTACTTC
J gene: TRBJ2-2; clone size: few; V gene: TRBV6-1; D gene: NA; CDR3 protein: CASGEAGRTGELFF; CDR3 DNA: TGTGCCAGCGGGGAAGCGGGCCGCACCGGGGAGCTGTTTTTT
J gene: TRBJ2-7; clone size: NA; V gene: TRBV5-1; D gene: NA; CDR3 protein: CASSLEDNSYEQYF; CDR3 DNA: TGCGCCAGCAGCTTGGAGGACAATTCCTACGAGCAGTACTTC
J gene: TRBJ2-5; clone size: few; V gene: TRBV21-1; D gene: NA; CDR3 protein: CASSKAGVEETQYF; CDR3 DNA: TGTGCCAGCAGCAAGGCCGGGGTAGAAGAGACCCAGTACTTC
J gene: TRBJ1-1; clone size: many; V gene: TRBV12-3/TRBV12-4; D gene: NA; CDR3 protein: CASSFVYRESTAFF; CDR3 DNA: TGTGCCAGCAGTTTTGTATACAGGGAAAGTACAGCTTTCTTT
J gene: TRBJ2-5; clone size: many; V gene: TRBV12-3/TRBV12-4; D gene: NA; CDR3 protein: CASSPLNYQETQYF; CDR3 DNA: TGTGCCAGCAGTCCACTTAACTACCAAGAGACCCAGTACTTC
J gene: TRBJ2-7; clone size: NA; V gene: TRBV5-1; D gene: TRBD1; CDR3 protein: CASSLATGGGEQYF; CDR3 DNA: TGCGCCAGCAGCTTGGCTACAGGGGGCGGAGAGCAGTACTTC
J gene: TRBJ2-5; clone size: once; V gene: TRBV25-1; D gene: NA; CDR3 protein: CASSEWVGGNQETQYF; CDR3 DNA: TGTGCCAGCAGTGAATGGGTTGGGGGCAACCAAGAGACCCAGTACTTC
J gene: TRBJ2-3; clone size: few; V gene: TRBV28; D gene: NA; CDR3 protein: CASSIRRDAQYF; CDR3 DNA: TGTGCCAGCAGTATCCGCCGGGATGCGCAGTATTTT
J gene: TRBJ2-5; clone size: NA; V gene: TRBV29-1; D gene: NA; CDR3 protein: CSADGSETQYF; CDR3 DNA: TGCAGCGCGGACGGCTCGGAGACCCAGTACTTC
J gene: TRBJ1-1; clone size: NA; V gene: TRBV10-3; D gene: TRBD1; CDR3 protein: CAIGVGGDSEAFF; CDR3 DNA: TGTGCCATCGGGGTCGGGGGGGACAGTGAAGCTTTCTTT
J gene: TRBJ2-7; clone size: few; V gene: TRBV28; D gene: NA; CDR3 protein: CASSFHRAYEQYF; CDR3 DNA: TGTGCCAGCAGTTTCCACAGGGCCTACGAGCAGTACTTC
J gene: TRBJ2-5; clone size: NA; V gene: TRBV6-1; D gene: TRBD1; CDR3 protein: CASRGQGRPETQYF; CDR3 DNA: TGTGCCAGCAGGGGACAGGGGAGGCCAGAGACCCAGTACTTC
J gene: TRBJ1-1; clone size: few; V gene: TRBV9; D gene: NA; CDR3 protein: CASSVAANTEAFF; CDR3 DNA: TGTGCCAGCAGCGTAGCAGCTAACACTGAAGCTTTCTTT
J gene: TRBJ2-2; clone size: few; V gene: TRBV7-8; D gene: NA; CDR3 protein: CASRVNTGELFF; CDR3 DNA: TGTGCCAGCAGGGTAAACACCGGGGAGCTGTTTTTT
J gene: TRBJ2-1; clone size: few; V gene: TRBV20-1; D gene: NA; CDR3 protein: CSARDGGLLTNEQFF; CDR3 DNA: TGCAGTGCTAGAGATGGGGGACTCCTAACTAATGAGCAGTTCTTC
J gene: TRBJ2-2; clone size: few; V gene: TRBV20-1; D gene: NA; CDR3 protein: CSAGTGYTGELFF; CDR3 DNA: TGCAGTGCAGGAACAGGGTACACCGGGGAGCTGTTTTTT
J gene: TRBJ1-2; clone size: few; V gene: TRBV3-1; D gene: NA; CDR3 protein: CASSQDSKIYGYTF; CDR3 DNA: TGTGCCAGCAGCCAAGATTCCAAAATCTATGGCTACACCTTC